What follows describes a single T cell receptor beta chain. Its antigen is undetermined. The donors gave bone marrow, and they were healthy. This entry belongs to a study of cytomegalovirus exposure and HLA in healthy donors. Looking at the study overall: Sequencing of around 200 million T cells in an earlier analysis found under 120 million unique TCR beta sequences. Overall study findings and caveats: Some V segments (TRBV6-2 and TRBV6-3 among them) were excluded as indistinguishable. Published work reported that the classifier diagnosed cytomegalovirus status with high specificity and sensitivity.

Germline CDR1 SEHNR, CDR2 FQNEAQ (reference sequence). CDR3 size: 13 residues. V was cut by 7 bases and J by 3 bases, with 11 bases left in between. The study ran its PCR with 60 Vbeta and 13 Jbeta primers. Only in-frame clones appear in the TCRdb table, and some are missing; sequencing was by immunoSEQ multiplex PCR. This sample carries roughly 190,000 clones, over 75% of them seen once, and the ten largest clones take around 2%. This receptor was taken from a man aged 18 to 29 in good health and CMV-seronegative. J is TRBJ2-3 and V is TRBV7-9; perhaps TRBD1 as D (6 bases). The sequencing sample was made of PBMCs. The chain's CDR3 is CASTQGYTDTQYF. The CDR3 DNA reads as TGTGCCAGCACCCAGGGGTATACAGATACGCAGTATTTT.